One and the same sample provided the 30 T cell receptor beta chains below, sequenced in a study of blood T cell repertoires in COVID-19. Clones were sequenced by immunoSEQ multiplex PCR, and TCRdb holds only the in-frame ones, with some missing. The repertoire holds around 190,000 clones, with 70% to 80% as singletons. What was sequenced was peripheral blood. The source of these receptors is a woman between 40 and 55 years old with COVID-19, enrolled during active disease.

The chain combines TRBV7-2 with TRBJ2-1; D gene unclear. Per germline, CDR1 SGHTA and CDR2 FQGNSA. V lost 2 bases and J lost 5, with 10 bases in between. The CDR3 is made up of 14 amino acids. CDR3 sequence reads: CASSLSRLDNEQFF. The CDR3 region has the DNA TGTGCCAGCAGCTTATCCCGACTGGACAATGAGCAGTTCTTC.

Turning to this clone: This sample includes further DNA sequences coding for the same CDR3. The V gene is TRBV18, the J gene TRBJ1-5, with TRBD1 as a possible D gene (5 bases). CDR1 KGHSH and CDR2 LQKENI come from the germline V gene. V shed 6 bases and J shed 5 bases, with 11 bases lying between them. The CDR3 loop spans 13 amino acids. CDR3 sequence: CASSPDSHQPQHF. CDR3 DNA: TGTGCCAGCTCTCCCGACAGTCATCAGCCCCAGCATTTT.

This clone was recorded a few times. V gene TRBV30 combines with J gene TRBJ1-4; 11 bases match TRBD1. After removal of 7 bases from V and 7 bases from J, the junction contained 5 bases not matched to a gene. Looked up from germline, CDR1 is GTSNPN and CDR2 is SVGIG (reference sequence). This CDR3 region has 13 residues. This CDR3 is CASGTGGVEKLFF. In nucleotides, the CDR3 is TGTGCCTCCGGGACAGGGGGTGTTGAAAAACTGTTTTTT. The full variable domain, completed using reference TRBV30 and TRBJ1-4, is SQTIHQWPATLVQPVGSPLSLECTVEGTSNPNLYWYRQAAGRGLQLLFYSVGIGQISSEVPQNLSASRPQDRQFILSSKKLLLSDSGFYLCASGTGGVEKLFFGSGTQLSVL.

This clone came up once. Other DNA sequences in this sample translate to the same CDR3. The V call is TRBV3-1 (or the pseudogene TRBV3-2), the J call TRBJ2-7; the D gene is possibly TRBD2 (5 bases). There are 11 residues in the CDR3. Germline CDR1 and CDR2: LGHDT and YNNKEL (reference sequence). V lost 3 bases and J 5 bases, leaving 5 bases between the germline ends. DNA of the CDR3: TGTGCCAGCAGCCAGGGAGACGAGCAGTACTTC. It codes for CASSQGDEQYF.

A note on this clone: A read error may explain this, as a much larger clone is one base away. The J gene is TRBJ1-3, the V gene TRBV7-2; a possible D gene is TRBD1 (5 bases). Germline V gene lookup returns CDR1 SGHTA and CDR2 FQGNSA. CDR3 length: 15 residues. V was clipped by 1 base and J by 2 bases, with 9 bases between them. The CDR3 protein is CASSLGGVAGNTIYF. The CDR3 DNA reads TGTGCCAGCAGCTTAGGGGGGGTGGCTGGAAACACCATATATTTT.

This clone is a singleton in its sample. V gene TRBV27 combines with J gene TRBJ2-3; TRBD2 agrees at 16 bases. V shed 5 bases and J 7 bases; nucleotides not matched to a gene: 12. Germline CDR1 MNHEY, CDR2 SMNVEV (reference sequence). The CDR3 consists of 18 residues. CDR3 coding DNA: TGTGCCAGCAGTCCTTATATCGGGACTAGCGGGAGGGTCCATACGCAGTATTTT. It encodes CASSPYIGTSGRVHTQYF.

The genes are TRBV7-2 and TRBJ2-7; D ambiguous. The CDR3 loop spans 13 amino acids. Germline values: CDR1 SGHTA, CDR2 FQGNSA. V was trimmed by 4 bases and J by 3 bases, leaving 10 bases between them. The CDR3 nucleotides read TGTGCCAGCAGCTCAGACTTCAGCTACGAGCAGTACTTC. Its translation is CASSSDFSYEQYF.

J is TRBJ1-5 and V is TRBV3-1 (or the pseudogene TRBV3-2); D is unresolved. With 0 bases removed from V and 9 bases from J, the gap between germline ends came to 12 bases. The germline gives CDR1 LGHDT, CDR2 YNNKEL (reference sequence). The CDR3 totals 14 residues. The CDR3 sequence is CASSQDGQEGPQHF. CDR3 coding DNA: TGTGCCAGCAGCCAAGACGGTCAGGAGGGGCCCCAGCATTTT.

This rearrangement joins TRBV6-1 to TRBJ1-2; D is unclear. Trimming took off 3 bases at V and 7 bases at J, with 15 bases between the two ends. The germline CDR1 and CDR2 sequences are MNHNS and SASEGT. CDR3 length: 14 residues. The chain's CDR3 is CASSDRSRNLGYTF. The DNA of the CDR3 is TGTGCCAGCAGTGATCGGTCCAGGAACCTTGGCTACACCTTC.

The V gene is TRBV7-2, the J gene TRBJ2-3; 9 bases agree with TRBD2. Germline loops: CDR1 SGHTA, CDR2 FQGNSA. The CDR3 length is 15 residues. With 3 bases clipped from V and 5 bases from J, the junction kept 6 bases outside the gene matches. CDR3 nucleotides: TGTGCCAGCAGCTTCGGAGCGGGAGGTATAGATACGCAGTATTTT. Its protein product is CASSFGAGGIDTQYF.

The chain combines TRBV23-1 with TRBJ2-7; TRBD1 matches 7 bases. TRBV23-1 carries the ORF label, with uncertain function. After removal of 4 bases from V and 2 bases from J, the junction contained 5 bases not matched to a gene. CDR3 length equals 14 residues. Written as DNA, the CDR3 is TGCGCCAGCAGTCTTGAGGACAGGCCCTACGAGCAGTACTTC. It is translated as CASSLEDRPYEQYF.

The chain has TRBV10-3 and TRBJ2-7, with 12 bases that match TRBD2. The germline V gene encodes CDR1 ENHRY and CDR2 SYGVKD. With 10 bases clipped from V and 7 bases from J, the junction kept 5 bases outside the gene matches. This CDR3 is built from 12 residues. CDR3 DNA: TGTGCCACTCGACTAGCGGGAGTTGAGCAGTACTTC. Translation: CATRLAGVEQYF.

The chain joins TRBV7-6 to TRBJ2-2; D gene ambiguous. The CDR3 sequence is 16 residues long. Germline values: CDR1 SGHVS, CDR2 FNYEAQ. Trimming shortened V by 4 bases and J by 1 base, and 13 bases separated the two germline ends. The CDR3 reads CASSSRPRGNTGELFF. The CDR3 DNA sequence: TGTGCCAGCAGCTCTCGGCCCCGCGGGAACACCGGGGAGCTGTTTTTT.

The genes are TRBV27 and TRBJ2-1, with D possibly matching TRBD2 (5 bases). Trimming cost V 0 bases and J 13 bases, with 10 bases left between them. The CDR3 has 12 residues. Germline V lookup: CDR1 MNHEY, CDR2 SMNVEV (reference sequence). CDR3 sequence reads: CASSLSGDYQFF. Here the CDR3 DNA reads TGTGCCAGCAGTTTATCGGGAGACTACCAGTTCTTC.

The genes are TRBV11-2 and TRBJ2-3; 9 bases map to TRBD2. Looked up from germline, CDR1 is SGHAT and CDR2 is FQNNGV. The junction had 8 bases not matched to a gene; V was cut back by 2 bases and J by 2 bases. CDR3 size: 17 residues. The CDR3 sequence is CASSLMAGGQNTDTQYF. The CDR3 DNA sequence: TGTGCCAGCAGCTTAATGGCGGGGGGGCAGAACACAGATACGCAGTATTTT. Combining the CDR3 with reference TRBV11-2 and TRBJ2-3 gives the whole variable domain EAGVAQSPRYKIIEKRQSVAFWCNPISGHATLYWYQQILGQGPKLLIQFQNNGVVDDSQLPKDRFSAERLKGVDSTLKIQPAKLEDSAVYLCASSLMAGGQNTDTQYFGPGTRLTVL.

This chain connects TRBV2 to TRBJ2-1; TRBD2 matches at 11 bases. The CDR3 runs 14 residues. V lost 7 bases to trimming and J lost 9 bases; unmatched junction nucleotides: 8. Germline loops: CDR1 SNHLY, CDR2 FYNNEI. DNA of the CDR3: TGTGCCAGCACCCAGGGAACTAGCGGGGGTGAGCAGTTCTTC. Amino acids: CASTQGTSGGEQFF.

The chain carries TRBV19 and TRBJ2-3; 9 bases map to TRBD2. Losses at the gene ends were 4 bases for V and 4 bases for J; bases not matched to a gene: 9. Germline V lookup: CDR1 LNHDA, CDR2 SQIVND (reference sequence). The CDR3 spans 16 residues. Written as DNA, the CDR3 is TGTGCCAGTAGTAATACCGGGACTAGCTCTTCAGATACGCAGTATTTT. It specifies CASSNTGTSSSDTQYF. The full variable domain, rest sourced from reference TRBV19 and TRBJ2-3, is DGGITQSPKYLFRKEGQNVTLSCEQNLNHDAMYWYRQDPGQGLRLIYYSQIVNDFQKGDIAEGYSVSREKKESFPLTVTSAQKNPTAFYLCASSNTGTSSSDTQYFGPGTRLTVL.

This CDR3 is CASYRGNGYTF. In nucleotides, the CDR3 is TGTGCCAGTTACAGGGGGAATGGCTACACCTTC. The chain carries TRBV2 and TRBJ1-2; 8 nucleotides match TRBD1. This CDR3 is built from 11 residues. With V trimmed by 9 bases and J by 6 bases, 3 bases remained unmatched. The germline gives CDR1 SNHLY, CDR2 FYNNEI.

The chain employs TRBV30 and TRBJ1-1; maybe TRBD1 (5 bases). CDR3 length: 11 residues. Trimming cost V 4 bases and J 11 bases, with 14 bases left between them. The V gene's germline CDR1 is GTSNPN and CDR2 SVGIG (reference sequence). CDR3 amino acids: CAWNFGGEAFF. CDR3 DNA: TGTGCCTGGAATTTTGGAGGGGAGGCTTTCTTT.

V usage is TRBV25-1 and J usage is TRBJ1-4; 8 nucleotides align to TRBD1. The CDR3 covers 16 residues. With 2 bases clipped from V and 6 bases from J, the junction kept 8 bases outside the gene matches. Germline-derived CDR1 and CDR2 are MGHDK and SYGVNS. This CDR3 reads CASSEQGANGYEKLFF. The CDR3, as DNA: TGTGCCAGCAGTGAACAGGGGGCGAACGGGTATGAAAAACTGTTTTTT.

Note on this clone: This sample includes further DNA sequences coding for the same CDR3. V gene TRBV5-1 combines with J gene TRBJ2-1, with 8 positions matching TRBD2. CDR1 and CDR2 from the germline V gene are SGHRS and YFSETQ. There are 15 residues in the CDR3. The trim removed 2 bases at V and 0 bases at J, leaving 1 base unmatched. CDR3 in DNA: TGCGCCAGCAGCTTAGCGGGGGCCTCCTACAATGAGCAGTTCTTC. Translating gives CASSLAGASYNEQFF.

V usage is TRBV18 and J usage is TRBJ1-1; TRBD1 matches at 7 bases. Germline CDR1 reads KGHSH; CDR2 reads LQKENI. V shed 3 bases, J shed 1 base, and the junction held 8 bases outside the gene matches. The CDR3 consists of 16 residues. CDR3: CASSPTPGGQNTEAFF. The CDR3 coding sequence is TGTGCCAGCTCACCTACCCCAGGGGGACAGAACACTGAAGCTTTCTTT.

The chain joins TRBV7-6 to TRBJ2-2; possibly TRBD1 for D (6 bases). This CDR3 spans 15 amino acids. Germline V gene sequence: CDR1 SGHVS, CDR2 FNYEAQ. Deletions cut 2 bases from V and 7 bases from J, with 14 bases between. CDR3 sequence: CASSLLTTGLGELFF. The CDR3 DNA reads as TGTGCCAGCAGCTTACTAACGACAGGACTCGGGGAGCTGTTTTTT.

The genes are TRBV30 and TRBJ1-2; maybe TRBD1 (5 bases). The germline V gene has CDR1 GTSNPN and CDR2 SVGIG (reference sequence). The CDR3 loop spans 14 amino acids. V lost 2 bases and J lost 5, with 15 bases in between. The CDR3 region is CAWSFGATFYGYTF. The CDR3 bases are TGTGCCTGGAGTTTTGGGGCGACCTTTTATGGCTACACCTTC.

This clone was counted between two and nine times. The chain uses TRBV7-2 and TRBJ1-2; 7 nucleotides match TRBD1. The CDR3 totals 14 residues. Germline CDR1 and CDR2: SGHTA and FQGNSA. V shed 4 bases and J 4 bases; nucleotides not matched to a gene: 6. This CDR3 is CASSSRGELYGYTF. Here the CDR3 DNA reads TGTGCCAGCAGCTCCAGGGGGGAGCTCTATGGCTACACCTTC.

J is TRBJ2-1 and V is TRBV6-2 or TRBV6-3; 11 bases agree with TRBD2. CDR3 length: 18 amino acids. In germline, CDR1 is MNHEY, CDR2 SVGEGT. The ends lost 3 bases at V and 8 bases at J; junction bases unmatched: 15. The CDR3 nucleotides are TGTGCCAGCAGTTATTCTTTTAGCGGGGGGGAATCCGCCGATGAGCAGTTCTTC. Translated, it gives CASSYSFSGGESADEQFF.

CDR3 bases: TGTGCCAGCAGAGTTACGAGTTGGGGCCTCAATGAGCAGTTCTTC. As protein: CASRVTSWGLNEQFF. The chain combines TRBV6-6 with TRBJ2-1, with a tentative D call TRBD1 (5 bases). Germline values: CDR1 MNHNY, CDR2 SVGAGI (reference sequence). This CDR3 is built from 15 residues. The ends were cut back, 6 bases at V and 6 bases at J, with 18 bases in the middle.

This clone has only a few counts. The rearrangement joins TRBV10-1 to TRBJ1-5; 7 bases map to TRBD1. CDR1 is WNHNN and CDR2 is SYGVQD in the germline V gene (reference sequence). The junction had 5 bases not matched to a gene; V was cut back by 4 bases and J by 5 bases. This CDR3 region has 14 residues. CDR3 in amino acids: CASSADREYQPQHF. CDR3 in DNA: TGCGCCAGCAGTGCCGACAGGGAATATCAGCCCCAGCATTTT.

This chain's CDR3 is CAWTQGQSYSPLHF. The CDR3 coding sequence is TGTGCCTGGACCCAGGGACAGTCGTATTCACCCCTCCACTTT. The chain has TRBV30 and TRBJ1-6; 7 nucleotides line up with TRBD1. Germline-derived CDR1 and CDR2 are GTSNPN and SVGIG (reference sequence). Trimming cost V 4 bases and J 8 bases; bases outside gene matches: 8. CDR3 length: 14 residues.

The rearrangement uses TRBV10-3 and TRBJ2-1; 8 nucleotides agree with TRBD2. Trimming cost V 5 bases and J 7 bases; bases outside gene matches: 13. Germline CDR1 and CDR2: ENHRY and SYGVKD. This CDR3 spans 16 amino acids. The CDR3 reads CAISPLAESGKNEQFF. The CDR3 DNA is TGTGCCATCAGTCCACTAGCGGAGAGCGGGAAAAATGAGCAGTTCTTC.